This T cell receptor (beta chain) was profiled in a study of T cell changes during pregnancy in multiple sclerosis. This table comes from immunoSEQ multiplex PCR, and its TCRdb copy is limited to in-frame clones, with some not included. Of over 55,000 clones listed, approximately 92% are singletons. This CDR3 is built from 19 residues. Germline V gene data show CDR1 as KGHSH and CDR2 as LQKENI. After removal of 3 bases from V and 0 bases from J, the junction contained 14 bases not matched to a gene. The J gene is TRBJ1-5, the V gene TRBV18, with 7 nucleotides matching TRBD1. The TCR was taken from a female donor in good health, enrolled as a control in a pregnancy study. The input for sequencing was CD8+ T cells from peripheral blood mononuclear cells, taken in the third trimester of pregnancy. CDR3 region: CASSPRDIRDSLSNQPQHF. DNA of the CDR3: TGTGCCAGCTCACCCAGAGACATCCGGGACAGCCTTAGCAATCAGCCCCAGCATTTT.